Listed here are 26 T cell receptor beta chains from one sample, sequenced in a study of blood T cell repertoires in COVID-19. This table comes from immunoSEQ multiplex PCR, and its TCRdb copy is limited to in-frame clones, with some not included. The sample carries fewer than 90,000 clones, about 71% recorded once. Source material: peripheral blood. Receptor source: a woman aged 45-59 years with acute or convalescent COVID-19.

The gene calls are TRBV10-3 and TRBJ1-1; 7 positions agree with TRBD1. The trim removed 6 bases at V and 3 bases at J, leaving 1 base unmatched. Germline V lookup: CDR1 ENHRY, CDR2 SYGVKD. This CDR3 is built from 12 residues. The CDR3 DNA is TGTGCCATCAGCGGGACAGACACTGAAGCTTTCTTT. Translating it yields CAISGTDTEAFF.

The chain combines TRBV7-6 with TRBJ1-5; tentative D call: TRBD1 (6 bases). The germline gives CDR1 SGHVS, CDR2 FNYEAQ. V dropped 5 bases and J dropped 1 base, with 12 bases sitting between them. The CDR3 loop spans 15 amino acids. This chain's CDR3 is CASSQGQGSNQPQHF. CDR3 DNA: TGTGCCAGCAGCCAGGGGCAGGGGAGCAATCAGCCCCAGCATTTT.

V is TRBV28 and J is TRBJ1-2; perhaps TRBD1 as D (6 bases). The length of the CDR3 is 18 residues. V dropped 2 bases and J dropped 4 bases, with 23 bases sitting between them. Germline CDR1 and CDR2: MDHEN and SYDVKM. CDR3 region: CASSLGRWDTQSGYGYTF. CDR3 in DNA: TGTGCCAGCAGTTTAGGTCGGTGGGACACTCAAAGTGGCTATGGCTACACCTTC.

The chain is built from TRBV3-1 (or the pseudogene TRBV3-2) and TRBJ2-2, with 10 positions matching TRBD2. The CDR3 sequence is 14 residues long. CDR1 LGHDT and CDR2 YNNKEL come from the germline V gene (reference sequence). Trimming cost V 5 bases and J 6 bases; bases outside gene matches: 3. CDR3 bases: TGTGCCAGCAGCGTCAGCGGGGGGGCCGGGGAGCTGTTTTTT. Its protein is CASSVSGGAGELFF.

This chain joins TRBV3-1 (or the pseudogene TRBV3-2) and TRBJ1-5; weak D call: TRBD1 (5 bases). Trimming stripped 4 bases from V and 7 bases from J, with 11 bases between. The CDR3 contains 13 residues. Germline lookup yields CDR1 LGHDT and CDR2 YNNKEL (reference sequence). CDR3: CASSRVQGQPQHF. The CDR3 coding sequence is TGTGCCAGCAGCCGGGTCCAGGGACAGCCCCAGCATTTT.

The chain combines TRBV7-2 with TRBJ1-2; the D gene is possibly TRBD1 (6 bases). The CDR3 loop spans 14 amino acids. Germline V gives CDR1 SGHTA, CDR2 FQGNSA. The V end was cut by 0 bases, the J end by 8 bases, with 13 bases between. DNA for the CDR3: TGTGCCAGCAGCTTAGCCTCCAGGGGCAGCGGCTACACCTTC. It specifies CASSLASRGSGYTF.

V is TRBV5-1 and J is TRBJ2-7, with D tentatively TRBD1 (7 bases). Deletions cut 4 bases from V and 7 bases from J, with 15 bases between. Looked up from germline, CDR1 is SGHRS and CDR2 is YFSETQ. There are 13 residues in the CDR3. The CDR3 DNA follows: TGCGCCAGCAGCCCTCAGGGGGGCGGGGAGCAGTACTTC. Encoded protein: CASSPQGGGEQYF.

J is TRBJ2-5 and V is TRBV5-6; 11 nucleotides align to TRBD1. Trimming removed 6 bases from V and 7 bases from J; junction bases left unmatched: 14. This CDR3 is 16 amino acids long. Germline values: CDR1 SGHDT, CDR2 YYEEEE. The CDR3: CASTILGTGGLGTQYF. The CDR3, as DNA: TGTGCCAGCACCATCCTCGGGACAGGGGGTTTGGGGACCCAGTACTTC. Together with reference TRBV5-6 and TRBJ2-5, the CDR3 gives the full variable domain: DAGVTQSPTHLIKTRGQQVTLRCSPKSGHDTVSWYQQALGQGPQFIFQYYEEEERQRGNFPDRFSGHQFPNYSSELNVNALLLGDSALYLCASTILGTGGLGTQYFGPGTRLLVL.

The chain recombines TRBV4-2 with TRBJ2-4; 9 bases are a match to TRBD1. Germline loops: CDR1 LGHNA, CDR2 YNFKEQ. This CDR3 has 14 residues. V lost 3 bases and J lost 5; bases outside the gene matches: 2. CDR3 region: CASSQRTGENIQYF. DNA for the CDR3: TGTGCCAGCAGCCAGAGGACAGGGGAAAACATTCAGTACTTC.

This clone was seen a handful of times. The V and J genes are TRBV5-1 and TRBJ2-3, with 10 nucleotides matching TRBD2. The CDR3 is made up of 15 amino acids. From germline, CDR1 is SGHRS and CDR2 YFSETQ. V gave up 3 bases and J gave up 4 bases; unmatched junction bases: 5. The CDR3 DNA follows: TGCGCCAGCAGCTCCTGGACTAGCGGATCAGATACGCAGTATTTT. This sequence encodes CASSSWTSGSDTQYF.

The rearrangement uses TRBV18 and TRBJ1-5, with 11 positions matching TRBD1. The CDR3 has 16 residues. The V gene end was trimmed by 3 bases and the J gene end by 3 bases; junction bases not matched to a gene: 4. CDR1 KGHSH and CDR2 LQKENI come from the germline V gene. The CDR3 is CASSPDRGLVNQPQHF. The CDR3 DNA is TGTGCCAGCTCACCGGACAGGGGGCTAGTCAATCAGCCCCAGCATTTT.

The chain is built from TRBV27 and TRBJ1-1; D unclear. The V gene's germline CDR1 is MNHEY and CDR2 SMNVEV (reference sequence). V was cut by 2 bases and J by 7 bases, with 14 bases left in between. There are 14 residues in the CDR3. The CDR3, as DNA: TGTGCCAGCAGTTTAGGAGGCCTGGGTAGTGAAGCTTTCTTT. This sequence encodes CASSLGGLGSEAFF.

The chain employs TRBV27 and TRBJ2-7, with 8 nucleotides matching TRBD2. V lost 2 bases, J lost 2 bases, and 2 bases stayed unmatched. CDR3 length equals 14 residues. Germline V gene lookup returns CDR1 MNHEY and CDR2 SMNVEV (reference sequence). CDR3 DNA: TGTGCCAGCAGTTTAGCGGGGGGCACCTACGAGCAGTACTTC. Protein sequence: CASSLAGGTYEQYF.

The rearrangement uses TRBV4-2 and TRBJ2-4; the D gene is possibly TRBD2 (7 bases). The CDR3 is 17 amino acids. V lost 0 bases and J 6 bases, leaving 18 bases between the germline ends. CDR1 is LGHNA, CDR2 YNFKEQ, per germline. The CDR3: CASSQEQVGGPGNIQYF. CDR3 in DNA: TGTGCCAGCAGCCAAGAACAAGTCGGGGGGCCGGGAAACATTCAGTACTTC.

The chain couples TRBV28 to TRBJ2-5, with 12 nucleotides matching TRBD2. Germline values: CDR1 MDHEN, CDR2 SYDVKM. J was trimmed by 5 bases and V by 6 bases; bases with no gene match: 7. The CDR3 sequence is 15 residues long. CDR3 bases: TGTGCCAGCAGCTCTCAAGGACTAGCGGGGGAGACCCAGTACTTC. Protein sequence: CASSSQGLAGETQYF.

The chain carries TRBV7-9 and TRBJ1-1, with 9 bases aligning to TRBD1. After removal of 6 bases from V and 0 bases from J, the junction contained 8 bases not matched to a gene. Germline CDR1 is SEHNR and CDR2 is FQNEAQ (reference sequence). This CDR3 contains 16 residues. CDR3 in DNA: TGTGCCAGCAGAGATATCACAGGGGGCTTGAACACTGAAGCTTTCTTT. Its translation: CASRDITGGLNTEAFF.

This clone occurred a few times. V usage is TRBV4-1 and J usage is TRBJ1-5; TRBD1 might be the D (5 bases). Trimming took 3 bases from V and 1 from J, leaving 10 bases between them. The CDR3 sequence is 15 residues long. In germline, CDR1 is MGHRA, CDR2 YSYEKL. The CDR3 DNA follows: TGCGCCAGCAGCCAGGACATTGCGAGCAATCAGCCCCAGCATTTT. Translation: CASSQDIASNQPQHF.

This clone has only a few counts. Other DNA sequences in this specimen translate into the identical CDR3. The gene calls are TRBV12-3 or TRBV12-4 and TRBJ1-5; D is uncertain. Trimming took 3 bases from V and 6 from J, leaving 6 bases between them. This CDR3 has 12 residues. CDR3 nucleotides: TGTGCCAGCAGTTTTTCCTTTCAGCCCCAGCATTTT. This sequence encodes CASSFSFQPQHF.

This clone was detected a few times. V usage is TRBV7-9 and J usage is TRBJ1-5; unclear D gene. Germline lookup yields CDR1 SEHNR and CDR2 FQNEAQ (reference sequence). V lost 1 base, J lost 9 bases, and 10 bases lay in between. The CDR3 has 13 residues. The CDR3 DNA is TGTGCCAGCAGCTTAGACGAGGGATCGCCCCAGCATTTT. This codes for CASSLDEGSPQHF.

The J gene is TRBJ2-1, the V gene TRBV5-1; D not certain. Germline loops: CDR1 SGHRS, CDR2 YFSETQ. Trimming left V 4 bases short and J 0 bases short, with 11 bases between. This CDR3 comprises 15 residues. Here the CDR3 reads CASSPELSSYNEQFF. The CDR3 nucleotides read TGCGCCAGCAGCCCTGAACTAAGCTCCTACAATGAGCAGTTCTTC.

This clone appeared a few times. The chain has TRBV28 and TRBJ2-1; D is possibly TRBD2 (6 bases). Germline V gives CDR1 MDHEN, CDR2 SYDVKM. The V gene lost 5 bases and the J gene lost 2 bases, with 13 bases spanning the gap. The CDR3 is 15 amino acids. The CDR3 DNA is TGTGCCAGCAGTCGCCGACTAGGGCCCTACAATGAGCAGTTCTTC. Amino acids: CASSRRLGPYNEQFF.

The chain combines TRBV4-3 with TRBJ1-5; 7 nucleotides line up with TRBD1. The germline gives CDR1 LGHNA, CDR2 YSLEER. Trimming took 0 bases from V and 1 from J; bases not matched to a gene: 6. This CDR3 contains 17 residues. The CDR3 bases are TGCGCCAGCAGCCAAGATAGGCCCAGGGGGAGCAATCAGCCCCAGCATTTT. Translated, it gives CASSQDRPRGSNQPQHF.

The rearrangement joins TRBV7-2 to TRBJ1-2, with TRBD1 as a possible D gene (5 bases). The CDR3 covers 14 residues. Trimming left V 3 bases short and J 8 bases short, with 16 bases between. Germline CDR1 and CDR2: SGHTA and FQGNSA. The CDR3 loop is CASSLTELVKGYTF. DNA for the CDR3: TGTGCCAGCAGCTTGACAGAATTAGTGAAAGGCTACACCTTC. Looking up the rest from reference TRBV7-2 and TRBJ1-2 gives the full variable domain: GAGVSQSPSNKVTEKGKDVELRCDPISGHTALYWYRQSLGQGLEFLIYFQGNSAPDKSGLPSDRFSAERTGGSVSTLTIQRTQQEDSAVYLCASSLTELVKGYTFGSGTRLTVV.

The chain is built from TRBV27 and TRBJ2-5; 7 bases align to TRBD1. V shed 5 bases and J 2 bases; nucleotides not matched to a gene: 8. Germline CDR1 MNHEY, CDR2 SMNVEV (reference sequence). This CDR3 region has 15 residues. The CDR3 nucleotides read TGTGCCAGCAGTAGTACCGGGACAGAGCAAGAGACCCAGTACTTC. It translates to CASSSTGTEQETQYF.

This clone was seen a few times. The chain combines TRBV4-3 with TRBJ1-4; D is unclear. This CDR3 has 16 amino acids. V dropped 4 bases and J dropped 0 bases, with 12 bases sitting between them. Germline CDR1 LGHNA, CDR2 YSLEER. CDR3 coding DNA: TGCGCCAGCAGCCTTCAACCCGGTGCAACTAATGAAAAACTGTTTTTT. It is translated as CASSLQPGATNEKLFF.

The chain joins TRBV29-1 to TRBJ1-2; D remains unclear. CDR3 length equals 8 residues. Germline CDR1 reads SQVTM; CDR2 reads ANQGSEA. The ends were cut back, 7 bases at V and 8 bases at J, with 5 bases in the middle. CDR3 nucleotides: TGCAGCGGAGGAGGCTACACCTTC. Protein product: CSGGGYTF. The complete variable domain, with remaining parts taken from reference TRBV29-1 and TRBJ1-2, reads SAVISQKPSRDICQRGTSLTIQCQVDSQVTMMFWYRQQPGQSLTLIATANQGSEATYESGFVIDKFPISRPNLTFSTLTVSNMSPEDSSIYLCSGGGYTFGSGTRLTVV.